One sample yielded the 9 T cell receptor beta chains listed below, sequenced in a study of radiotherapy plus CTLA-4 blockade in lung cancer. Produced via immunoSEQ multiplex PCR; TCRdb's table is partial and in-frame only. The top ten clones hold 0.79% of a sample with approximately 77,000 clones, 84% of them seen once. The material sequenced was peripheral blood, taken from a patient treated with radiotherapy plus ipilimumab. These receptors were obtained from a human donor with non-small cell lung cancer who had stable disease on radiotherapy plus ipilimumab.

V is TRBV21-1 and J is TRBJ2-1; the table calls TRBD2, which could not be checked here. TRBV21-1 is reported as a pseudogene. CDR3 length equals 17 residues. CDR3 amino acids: CASSKVPNPSGDNEQFF. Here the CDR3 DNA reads TGTGCCAGCAGCAAAGTTCCCAACCCTAGCGGGGACAATGAGCAGTTCTTC.

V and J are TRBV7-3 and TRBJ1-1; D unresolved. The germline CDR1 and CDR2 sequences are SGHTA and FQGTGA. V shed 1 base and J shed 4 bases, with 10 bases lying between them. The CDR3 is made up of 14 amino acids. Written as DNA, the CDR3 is TGTGCCAGCAGCTTAAATGGTTTCGCCACTGAAGCTTTCTTT. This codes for CASSLNGFATEAFF. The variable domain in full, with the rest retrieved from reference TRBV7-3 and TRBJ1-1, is GAGVSQTPSNKVTEKGKYVELRCDPISGHTALYWYRQSLGQGPEFLIYFQGTGAADDSGLPNDRFFAVRPEGSVSTLKIQRTERGDSAVYLCASSLNGFATEAFFGQGTRLTVV.

CDR3: CASSDTTQIQYF. CDR3 DNA: TGTGCCAGTAGTGACACCACTCAGATCCAGTACTTC. The chain has TRBV19 and TRBJ2-5; D not resolved. The germline CDR1 and CDR2 sequences are LNHDA and SQIVND (reference sequence). Between the trimmed V and J ends, which lost 5 bases and 10 bases, there was a span of 14 bases. This CDR3 contains 12 residues. Together with reference TRBV19 and TRBJ2-5, the CDR3 gives the full variable domain: DGGITQSPKYLFRKEGQNVTLSCEQNLNHDAMYWYRQDPGQGLRLIYYSQIVNDFQKGDIAEGYSVSREKKESFPLTVTSAQKNPTAFYLCASSDTTQIQYFGPGTRLLVL.

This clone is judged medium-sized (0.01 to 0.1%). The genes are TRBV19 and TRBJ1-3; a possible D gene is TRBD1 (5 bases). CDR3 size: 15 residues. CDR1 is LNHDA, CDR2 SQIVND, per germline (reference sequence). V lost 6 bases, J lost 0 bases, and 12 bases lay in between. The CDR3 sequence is CASSLGPLSGNTIYF. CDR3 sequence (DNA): TGTGCCAGTAGCTTGGGACCCCTCTCTGGAAACACCATATATTTT.

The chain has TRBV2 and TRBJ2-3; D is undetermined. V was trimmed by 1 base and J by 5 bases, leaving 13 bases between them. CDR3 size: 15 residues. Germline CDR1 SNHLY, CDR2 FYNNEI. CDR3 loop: CASSEGVVSIDTQYF. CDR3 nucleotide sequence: TGTGCCAGCAGTGAAGGGGTAGTTTCAATAGATACGCAGTATTTT.

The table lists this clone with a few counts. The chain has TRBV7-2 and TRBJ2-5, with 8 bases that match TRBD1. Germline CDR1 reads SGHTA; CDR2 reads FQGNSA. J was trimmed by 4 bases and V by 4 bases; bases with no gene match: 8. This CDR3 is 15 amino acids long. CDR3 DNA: TGTGCCAGCAGCTCCCAATTGGACAGGGTAGAGACCCAGTACTTC. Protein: CASSSQLDRVETQYF. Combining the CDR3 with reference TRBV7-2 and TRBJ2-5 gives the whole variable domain GAGVSQSPSNKVTEKGKDVELRCDPISGHTALYWYRQSLGQGLEFLIYFQGNSAPDKSGLPSDRFSAERTGGSVSTLTIQRTQQEDSAVYLCASSSQLDRVETQYFGPGTRLLVL.

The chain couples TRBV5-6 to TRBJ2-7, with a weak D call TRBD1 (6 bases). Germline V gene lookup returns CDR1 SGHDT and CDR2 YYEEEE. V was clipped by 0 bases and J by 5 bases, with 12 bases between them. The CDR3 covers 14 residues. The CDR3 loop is CASSLGDISHEQYF. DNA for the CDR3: TGTGCCAGCAGCTTGGGGGACATATCACACGAGCAGTACTTC. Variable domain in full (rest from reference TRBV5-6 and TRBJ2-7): DAGVTQSPTHLIKTRGQQVTLRCSPKSGHDTVSWYQQALGQGPQFIFQYYEEEERQRGNFPDRFSGHQFPNYSSELNVNALLLGDSALYLCASSLGDISHEQYFGPGTRLTVT.

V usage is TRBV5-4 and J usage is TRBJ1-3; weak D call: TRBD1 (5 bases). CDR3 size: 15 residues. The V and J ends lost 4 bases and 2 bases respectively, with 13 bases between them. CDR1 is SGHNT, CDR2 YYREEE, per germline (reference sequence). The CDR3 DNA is TGTGCCAGCAGCCCCGGGACCAACACTGGAAACACCATATATTTT. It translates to CASSPGTNTGNTIYF.

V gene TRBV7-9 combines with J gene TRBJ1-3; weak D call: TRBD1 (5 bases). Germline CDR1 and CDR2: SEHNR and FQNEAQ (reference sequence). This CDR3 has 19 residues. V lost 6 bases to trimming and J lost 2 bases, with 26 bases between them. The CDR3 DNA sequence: TGTGCCAGCAGGCCACCGGGCCCCAGGGAGCAATCTACTGGAAACACCATATATTTT. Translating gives CASRPPGPREQSTGNTIYF.